The present TCR beta chain was sequenced within a study of PD-L1 blockade in urothelial cancer. This clone has just a few counts. The CDR3 contains 18 residues. Stated time point: pretreatment peripheral blood. Profiled with immunoSEQ multiplex PCR; TCRdb holds only in-frame clones, not every one. Of approximately 88,000 clones detected, about 83% appear once; the ten largest clones hold around 2%. This clonotype originated in a man between 60 and 75 years old with urothelial cancer. The J gene is TRBJ2-3, the V gene TRBV21-1; the table calls TRBD1, which could not be checked here. TRBV21-1 is recorded as a pseudogene. Sample: PBMCs, taken around atezolizumab (anti-PD-L1) treatment. The CDR3 loop is CASSKGGWGTGGPDTQYF. The CDR3 region has the DNA TGTGCCAGCAGCAAAGGAGGGTGGGGGACAGGGGGACCAGATACGCAGTATTTT.